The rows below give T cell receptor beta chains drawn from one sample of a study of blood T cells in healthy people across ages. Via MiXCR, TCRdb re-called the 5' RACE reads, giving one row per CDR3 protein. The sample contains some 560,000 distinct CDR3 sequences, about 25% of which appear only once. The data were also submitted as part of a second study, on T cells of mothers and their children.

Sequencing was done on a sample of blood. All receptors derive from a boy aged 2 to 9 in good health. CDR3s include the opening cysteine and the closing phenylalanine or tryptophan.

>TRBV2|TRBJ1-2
CASSGRTGSSTYYGYTF
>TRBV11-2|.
CASSLDWAGGKKRYNEQFF
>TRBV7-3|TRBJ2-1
CASSFAGGIYNEQFF
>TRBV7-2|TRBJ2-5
CASSLSGSLETQYF
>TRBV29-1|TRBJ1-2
CSAGGWDSGYGYTF
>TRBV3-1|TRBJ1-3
CASSQDAGNTIYF
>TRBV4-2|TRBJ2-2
CASSQDTGPNTGELFF
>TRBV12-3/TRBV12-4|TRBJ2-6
CASSLRGANVLTF
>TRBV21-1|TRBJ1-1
CASSKALHRPHIEAFF
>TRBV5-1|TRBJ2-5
CASTPLAGAGETQYF
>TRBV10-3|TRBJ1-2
CAISEANWRDYTF
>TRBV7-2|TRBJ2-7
CASSTGTGHYEQYF
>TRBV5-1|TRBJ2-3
CASSLVGLVFGTDTQYF
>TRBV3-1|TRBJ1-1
CASSLRGGRGTEAFF
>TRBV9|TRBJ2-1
CASSVDYYHNEQFF
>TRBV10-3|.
CVISEPGGGEQYF
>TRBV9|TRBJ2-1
CASSVELSGNEQFF
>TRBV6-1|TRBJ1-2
CASSIQMEGGNGYTF
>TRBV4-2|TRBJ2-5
CASSQAKGGVETQYF
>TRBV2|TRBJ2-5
CASKSGAGTQYF
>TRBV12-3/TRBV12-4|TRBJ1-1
CASSLPAMNTEAFF
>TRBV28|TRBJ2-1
CASSFSPNLAASYNEQFF
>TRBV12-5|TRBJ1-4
CASGLVLDRTTTNEKLFF
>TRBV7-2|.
CASSLFEGSYEQYF
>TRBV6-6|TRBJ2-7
CASSYYLYEQYF
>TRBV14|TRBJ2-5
CASSGWRETQYF
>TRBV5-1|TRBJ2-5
CASSLFGGGWETQYF
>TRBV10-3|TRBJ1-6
CAISELGQGNSPLHF
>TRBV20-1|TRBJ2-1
CSARDTLERHFEGSYNEQFF
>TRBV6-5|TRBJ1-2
CASSYRGSSEGAIYGYTF
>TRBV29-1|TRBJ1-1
CSVSSVNTEAFF
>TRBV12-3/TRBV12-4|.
CASSSQAGVSQFF
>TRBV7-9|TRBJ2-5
CASSPIGGGFQETQYF
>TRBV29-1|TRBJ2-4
CSVAGQLAKNIQYF
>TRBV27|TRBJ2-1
CAAGGYNEQFF
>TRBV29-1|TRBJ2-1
CSVEDYGGSRNEQFF
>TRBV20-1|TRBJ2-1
CSALDPRVYNEQFF
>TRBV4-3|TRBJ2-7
CASSVAPAGAYEQYF
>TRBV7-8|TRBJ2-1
CASSPEREGRNEQFF
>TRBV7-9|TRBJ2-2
CASSPKEGYTGELFF
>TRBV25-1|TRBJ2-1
CASSEVPGPLNEQFF
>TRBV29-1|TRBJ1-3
CSVEETVGNTIYF
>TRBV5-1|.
CASSEWTGVALGQYF